This T cell receptor (beta chain) emerged from a study of post-analysis software for immune sequencing data. Study in general: Disease trajectories encompassed relapsing-remitting, secondary progressive and progressive-relapsing multiple sclerosis.

In its sample, this clonotype was seen a few times. Its antigen is as yet unknown. Broader study findings: Patients used about 5 TRBV segments, including TRBV5-6, TRBV5-1 and TRBV20-1, more often than controls. Compared with controls, patients showed significantly lower normalized Chao1 diversity.

Unique molecular identifiers were carried by the TCR beta cDNA libraries. T cells, roughly 1 to 10 million of them, yielded around 460,000 cDNA molecules. TCRdb re-called the PCR reads with MiXCR, one entry per CDR3 protein. Counted here are about 680,000 distinct CDR3 sequences, 55% to 60% occurring once; the ten biggest clones make up 11%. The CDR3 loop spans 15 amino acids. Per the germline V gene, CDR1 is DFQATT and CDR2 is SNEGSKA (reference sequence). The V and J ends lost 5 bases and 6 bases, in that order; junction bases with no gene match: 11. This chain joins TRBV20-1 and TRBJ2-4; 9 bases are shared with TRBD2. The sequenced material came from blood. This sequence was found in a girl aged 2 to 9 with multiple sclerosis. CDR3 residues: CSAGGTSSRPNIQYF. DNA of the CDR3: TGCAGTGCTGGCGGGACTAGCTCGAGACCAAACATTCAGTACTTC.